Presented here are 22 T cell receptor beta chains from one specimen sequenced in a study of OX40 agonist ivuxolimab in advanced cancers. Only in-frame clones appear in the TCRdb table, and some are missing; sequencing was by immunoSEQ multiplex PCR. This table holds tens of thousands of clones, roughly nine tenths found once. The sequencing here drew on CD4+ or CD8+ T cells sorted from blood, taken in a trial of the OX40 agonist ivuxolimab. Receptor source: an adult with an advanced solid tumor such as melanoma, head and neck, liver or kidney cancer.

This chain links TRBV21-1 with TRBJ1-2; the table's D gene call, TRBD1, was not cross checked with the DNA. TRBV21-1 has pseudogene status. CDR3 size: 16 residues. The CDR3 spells CASSKEDGRANYGYTF. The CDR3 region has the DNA TGTGCCAGCAGCAAAGAGGATGGCAGGGCTAACTATGGCTACACCTTC.

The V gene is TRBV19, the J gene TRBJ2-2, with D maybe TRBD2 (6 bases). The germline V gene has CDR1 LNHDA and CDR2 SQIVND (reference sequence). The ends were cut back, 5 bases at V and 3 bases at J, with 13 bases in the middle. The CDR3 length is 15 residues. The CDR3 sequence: CASSGGWGHTGELFF. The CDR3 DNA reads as TGTGCCAGTAGTGGGGGGTGGGGCCACACCGGGGAGCTGTTTTTT.

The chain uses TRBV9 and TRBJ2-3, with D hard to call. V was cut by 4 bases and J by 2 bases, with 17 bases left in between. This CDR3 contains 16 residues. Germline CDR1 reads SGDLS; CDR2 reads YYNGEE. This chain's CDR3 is CASSLPASAFTDTQYF. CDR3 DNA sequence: TGTGCCAGCAGCCTCCCCGCCAGCGCTTTCACAGATACGCAGTATTTT.

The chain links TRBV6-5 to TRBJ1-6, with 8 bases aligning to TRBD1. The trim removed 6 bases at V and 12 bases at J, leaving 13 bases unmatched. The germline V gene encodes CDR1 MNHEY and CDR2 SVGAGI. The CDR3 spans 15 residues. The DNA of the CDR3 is TGTGCCAGCAGAGAGCAGGGGGCTCCCATAGAACCCCTCCACTTT. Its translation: CASREQGAPIEPLHF.

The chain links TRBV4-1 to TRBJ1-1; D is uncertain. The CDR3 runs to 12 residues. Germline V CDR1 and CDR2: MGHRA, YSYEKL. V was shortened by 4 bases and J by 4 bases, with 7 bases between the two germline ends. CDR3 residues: CASSPGPTEAFF. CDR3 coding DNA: TGCGCCAGCAGCCCCGGGCCCACTGAAGCTTTCTTT.

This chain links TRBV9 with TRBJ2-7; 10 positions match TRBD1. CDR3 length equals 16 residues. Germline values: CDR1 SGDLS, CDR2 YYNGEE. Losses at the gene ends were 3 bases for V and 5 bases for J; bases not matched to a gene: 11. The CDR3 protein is CASSGNPGQGQNEQYF. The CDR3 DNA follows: TGTGCCAGCAGCGGTAACCCGGGACAGGGGCAGAACGAGCAGTACTTC.

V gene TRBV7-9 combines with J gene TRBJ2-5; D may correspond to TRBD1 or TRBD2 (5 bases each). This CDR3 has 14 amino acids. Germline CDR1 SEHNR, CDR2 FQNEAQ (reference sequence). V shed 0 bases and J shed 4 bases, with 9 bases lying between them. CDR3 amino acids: CASSLAGDRETQYF. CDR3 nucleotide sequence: TGTGCCAGCAGCTTAGCGGGGGACCGAGAGACCCAGTACTTC.

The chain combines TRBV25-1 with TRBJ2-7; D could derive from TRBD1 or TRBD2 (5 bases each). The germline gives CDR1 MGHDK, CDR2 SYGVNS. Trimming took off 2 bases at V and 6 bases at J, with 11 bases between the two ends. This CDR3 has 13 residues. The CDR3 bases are TGTGCCAGCAGTGAAACCGGGACCGGCGAGCAGTACTTC. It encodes CASSETGTGEQYF.

This CDR3 is CSVVSLYGYTF. The CDR3 DNA is TGCAGCGTTGTCTCGCTCTATGGCTACACCTTC. The V gene is TRBV29-1, the J gene TRBJ1-2; D unclear. The CDR3 contains 11 residues. From germline, CDR1 is SQVTM and CDR2 ANQGSEA. V shed 4 bases and J shed 4 bases, with 7 bases lying between them.

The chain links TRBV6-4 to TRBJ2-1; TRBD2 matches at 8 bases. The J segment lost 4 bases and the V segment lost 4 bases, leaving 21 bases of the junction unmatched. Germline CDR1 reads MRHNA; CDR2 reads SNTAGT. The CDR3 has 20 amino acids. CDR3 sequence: CASSGGVAGPSRGIYNEQFF. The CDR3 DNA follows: TGTGCCAGCAGTGGAGGGGTAGCGGGGCCATCGAGGGGGATATACAATGAGCAGTTCTTC.

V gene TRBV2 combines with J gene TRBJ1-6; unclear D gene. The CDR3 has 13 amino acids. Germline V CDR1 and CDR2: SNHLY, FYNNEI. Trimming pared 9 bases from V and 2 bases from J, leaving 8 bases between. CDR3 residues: CASREPYNSPLHF. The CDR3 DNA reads TGTGCCAGTAGGGAACCCTATAATTCACCCCTCCACTTT. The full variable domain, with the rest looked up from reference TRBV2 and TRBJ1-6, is EPEVTQTPSHQVTQMGQEVILRCVPISNHLYFYWYRQILGQKVEFLVSFYNNEISEKSEIFDDQFSVERPDGSNFTLKIRSTKLEDSAMYFCASREPYNSPLHFGNGTRLTVT.

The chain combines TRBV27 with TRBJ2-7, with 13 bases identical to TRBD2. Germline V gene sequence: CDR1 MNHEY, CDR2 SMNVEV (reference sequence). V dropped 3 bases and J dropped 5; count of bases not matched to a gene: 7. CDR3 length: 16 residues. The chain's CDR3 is CASSLSTSGRADEQYF. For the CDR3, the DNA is TGTGCCAGCAGTTTGTCTACTAGCGGGAGGGCCGACGAGCAGTACTTC.

The CDR3 region has the DNA TGTGCCAGCAGTTTACACGGTCCCTACGAGCAGTACTTC. Amino acids: CASSLHGPYEQYF. V and J are TRBV27 and TRBJ2-7; D not certain. The CDR3 sequence is 13 residues long. CDR1 and CDR2 from the germline V gene are MNHEY and SMNVEV (reference sequence). V was cut by 2 bases and J by 2 bases, with 7 bases left in between.

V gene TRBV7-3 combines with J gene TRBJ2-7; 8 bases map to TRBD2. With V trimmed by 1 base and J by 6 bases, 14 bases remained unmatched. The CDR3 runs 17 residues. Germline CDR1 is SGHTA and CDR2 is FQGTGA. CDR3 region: CASSLREAGDRGSEQYV. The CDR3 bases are TGTGCCAGCAGCTTAAGGGAAGCGGGGGACCGCGGGTCCGAGCAGTACGTC.

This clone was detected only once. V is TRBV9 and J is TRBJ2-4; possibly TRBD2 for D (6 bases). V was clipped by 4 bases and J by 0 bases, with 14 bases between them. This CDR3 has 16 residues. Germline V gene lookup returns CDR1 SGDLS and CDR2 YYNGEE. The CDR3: CASSHKAGLAKNIQYF. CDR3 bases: TGTGCCAGCAGCCACAAAGCGGGCCTAGCCAAAAACATTCAGTACTTC.

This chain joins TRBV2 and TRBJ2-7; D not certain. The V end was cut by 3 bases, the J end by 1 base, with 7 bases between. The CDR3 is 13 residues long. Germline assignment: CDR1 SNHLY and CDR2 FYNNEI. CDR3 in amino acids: CASSDRNSYEQYF. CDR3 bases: TGTGCCAGCAGTGACAGGAATTCCTACGAGCAGTACTTC.

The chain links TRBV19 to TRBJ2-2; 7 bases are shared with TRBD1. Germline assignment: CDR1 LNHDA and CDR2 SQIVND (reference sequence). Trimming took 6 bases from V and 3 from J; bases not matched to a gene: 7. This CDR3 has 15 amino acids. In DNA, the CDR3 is TGTGCCAGTAGATACGGGCAGGGGGACACCGGGGAGCTGTTTTTT. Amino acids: CASRYGQGDTGELFF.

The DNA of the CDR3 is TGTGCCAGCAGCACCCCTAGCGATGAGCAGTTCTTC. The encoded protein is CASSTPSDEQFF. The rearrangement joins TRBV13 to TRBJ2-1; tentative D call: TRBD2 (6 bases). Per the germline V gene, CDR1 is PRHDT and CDR2 is FYEKMQ (reference sequence). The CDR3 totals 12 residues. Trimming left V 5 bases short and J 8 bases short, with 10 bases between.

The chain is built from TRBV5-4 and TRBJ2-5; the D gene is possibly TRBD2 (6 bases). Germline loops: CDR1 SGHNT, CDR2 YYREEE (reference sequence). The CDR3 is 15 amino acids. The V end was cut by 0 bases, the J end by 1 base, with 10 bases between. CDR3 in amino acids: CASSLAVAVQETQYF. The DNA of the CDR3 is TGTGCCAGCAGCTTGGCAGTAGCGGTCCAAGAGACCCAGTACTTC.

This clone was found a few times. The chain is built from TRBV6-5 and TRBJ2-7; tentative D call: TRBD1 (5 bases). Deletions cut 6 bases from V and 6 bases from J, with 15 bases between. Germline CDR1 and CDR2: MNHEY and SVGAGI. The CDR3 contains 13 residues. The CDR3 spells CASSQGWYGEQYV. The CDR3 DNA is TGTGCCAGCAGCCAGGGCTGGTACGGCGAGCAGTACGTC.

The CDR3 nucleotides read TGTGCCAGCAGCTCCGTCTTAAACCCGACAGGGAACACCGGGGAGCTGTTTTTT. This sequence encodes CASSSVLNPTGNTGELFF. The chain combines TRBV11-2 with TRBJ2-2; maybe TRBD1 (6 bases). The CDR3 contains 18 residues. The germline CDR1 and CDR2 sequences are SGHAT and FQNNGV. The ends were cut back, 4 bases at V and 1 base at J, with 19 bases in the middle.

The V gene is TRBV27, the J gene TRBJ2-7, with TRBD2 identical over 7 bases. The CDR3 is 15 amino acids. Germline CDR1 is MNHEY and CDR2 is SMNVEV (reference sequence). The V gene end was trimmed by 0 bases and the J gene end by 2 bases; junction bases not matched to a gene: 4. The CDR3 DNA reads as TGTGCCAGCAGTTTATCGGCGGGAGCCCCCTACGAGCAGTACTTC. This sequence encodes CASSLSAGAPYEQYF.